Sequencing of this TCR beta chain was carried out in a study of cytotoxic CD8 clonotypes in ibrutinib-treated CLL (dated by TCRdb to the early 2020s). Study-wide context: The cohort was composed of about 10 relapsed/refractory and approximately 16 treatment-naive patients; IGHV unmutated status was identified in under 18 patients. Every sample from remission and from progressive disease was obtained while the patients were still on ibrutinib. Of the approximately 94 people in the trial, about two dozen had longitudinal samples available. Response samples were taken after a median of approximately 12 months on treatment, ranging from roughly 6 to 36 months. Partial responses were observed in 24 patients and complete responses in 2; after a median follow-up of around 64 months, remission was maintained in approximately 14 patients and progression was observed in roughly twelve. Cryopreserved peripheral blood mononuclear cells were collected before treatment, at response, and at either disease progression or sustained remission. Samples averaged about 260,000 productive templates and 90,000 to 100,000 productive rearrangements.

The CDR1 and CDR2 encoded by the germline V gene are KGHSH and LQKENI. CDR3 length: 20 amino acids, cysteine to phenylalanine. Only CDR3 DNA is held: 60 bases, read in frame from base 1. Ends trimmed: V by 3 bases, J by 0 bases; bases unmatched to a gene: 13. The meaning of the sample's time point label: about a year on ibrutinib. Roughly 1.8 micrograms of genomic DNA were extracted from cryopreserved PBMCs for TCR beta library preparation. Longitudinal blood samples from CLL patients on ibrutinib monotherapy underwent high-throughput TCR beta sequencing. The patients were enrolled in a single-center, open-label phase 2 trial of ibrutinib monotherapy. The goal of deep resolution MiSeq sequencing was a depth between 1 in 1 million and 1 in 200,000 T cells, and coverage averaged 10x per clonotype. The immunoSEQ hsTCRB Kit was used to generate the TCR beta libraries. In the original analysis: ImmunoSEQ Data Assistant and ImmunoSEQ Analyzer were used for data analysis, and V, D and J genes were assigned according to IMGT definitions. Clonality, which ranges from 0 to 1, was calculated by subtracting the normalized Shannon entropy of productive rearrangement frequencies from one. Only overrepresented clonotypes making up at least 0.05% of each patient's repertoire were included in the public clonotype analysis. Fewer than 15 repertoires from age-matched healthy donors, obtained from immuneACCESS, served as clonality controls. Not all clones reach the TCRdb copy of this immuneACCESS table, which keeps in-frame sequences only. Checked studies attribute under half of the gap to unresolved V genes and leave the rest unexplained. V and J calls and clone size are those listed in that table; D and trimming were worked out from the DNA. The sample profile shows some 98,000 clones; around 80% of them were found once. About 29% of the sample is held by the ten biggest clonotypes.

Study-wide findings and limitations: Sustained-remission and progressing patients did not have matched sampling times, and lymph node repertoires were not examined. Public clonotypes were rare and either shrank or stayed stable during treatment, and the rise in clonality at ibrutinib response reflected expansion of private clonotypes. Clonality rose at ibrutinib response, remained stable during sustained remission, and dropped back toward baseline at progression. Baseline clonality was found to be higher than that of age-matched healthy donors and was strongly correlated with circulating CD8+ T-cell counts.

As to this clone: There is no known antigen for this receptor. Base qualities are not at hand, and no much larger clone is one base apart.

This TCR was recovered from a human donor with chronic lymphocytic leukemia. This specimen was PBMCs, taken after 12 months of ibrutinib treatment. The chain uses TRBV18 and TRBJ2-4, with 11 middle bases fitting TRBD1. The CDR3 has the sequence CASSPSTGTGGGIAKNIQYF. The DNA sequence is as follows: TGTGCCAGCTCACCCTCCACCGGGACAGGGGGGGGAATAGCCAAAAACATTCAGTACTTC.